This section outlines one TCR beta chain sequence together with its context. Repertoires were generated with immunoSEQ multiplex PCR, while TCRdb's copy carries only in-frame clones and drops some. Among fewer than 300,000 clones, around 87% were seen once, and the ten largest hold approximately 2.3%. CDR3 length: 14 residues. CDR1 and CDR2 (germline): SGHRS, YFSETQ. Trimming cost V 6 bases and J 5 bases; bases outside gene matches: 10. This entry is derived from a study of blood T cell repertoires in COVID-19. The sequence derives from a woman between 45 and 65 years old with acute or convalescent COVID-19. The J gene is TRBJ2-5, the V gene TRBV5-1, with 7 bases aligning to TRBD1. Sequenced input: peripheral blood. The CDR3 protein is CASTEQGGYETQYF. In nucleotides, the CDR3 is TGCGCCAGCACCGAGCAAGGGGGCTACGAGACCCAGTACTTC.